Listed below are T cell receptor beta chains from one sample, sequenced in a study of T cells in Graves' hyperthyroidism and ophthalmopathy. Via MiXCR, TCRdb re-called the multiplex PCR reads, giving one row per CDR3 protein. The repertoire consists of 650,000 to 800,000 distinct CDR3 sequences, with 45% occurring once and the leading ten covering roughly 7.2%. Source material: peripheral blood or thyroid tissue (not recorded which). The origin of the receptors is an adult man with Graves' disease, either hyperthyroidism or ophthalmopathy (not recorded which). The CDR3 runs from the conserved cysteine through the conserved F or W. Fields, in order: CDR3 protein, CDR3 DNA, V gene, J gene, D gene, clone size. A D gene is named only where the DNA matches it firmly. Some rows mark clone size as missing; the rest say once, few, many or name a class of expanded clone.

cdr3_aa: CASWSGGIGETQYF
cdr3_nt: TGTGCTAGTTGGTCAGGGGGCATCGGGGAGACCCAGTACTTC
v_call: TRBV25-1
j_call: TRBJ2-5
d_call: TRBD1
clone_size: -

cdr3_aa: CASSVGSGNSNQPQHF
cdr3_nt: TGTGCCAGCAGCGTAGGGTCGGGAAATAGCAATCAGCCCCAGCATTTT
v_call: TRBV9
j_call: TRBJ1-5
d_call: -
clone_size: -

cdr3_aa: CPSSQGHQETQYF
cdr3_nt: TGTCCCAGCAGCCAGGGACACCAAGAGACCCAGTACTTC
v_call: TRBV12-3/TRBV12-4
j_call: TRBJ2-5
d_call: -
clone_size: -

cdr3_aa: CAISATGQEGEQYF
cdr3_nt: TGTGCCATCAGTGCTACGGGACAGGAGGGCGAGCAGTACTTC
v_call: TRBV10-3
j_call: TRBJ2-7
d_call: TRBD1
clone_size: many

cdr3_aa: CASSPQLQDNSPLHF
cdr3_nt: TGTGCCAGCAGCCCTCAACTACAGGATAATTCACCCCTCCACTTT
v_call: TRBV5-6
j_call: TRBJ1-6
d_call: -
clone_size: -

cdr3_aa: CAISERYEQYF
cdr3_nt: TGTGCCATCAGTGAGAGGTACGAGCAGTACTTC
v_call: TRBV10-3
j_call: TRBJ2-7
d_call: -
clone_size: many

cdr3_aa: CASRDLMNTEAFF
cdr3_nt: TGCGCCAGCAGGGACCTCATGAACACTGAAGCTTTCTTT
v_call: TRBV5-1
j_call: TRBJ1-1
d_call: -
clone_size: few

cdr3_aa: CASSPSQGDEAFF
cdr3_nt: TGTGCCAGCAGCCCTAGTCAGGGCGACGAGGCTTTCTTT
v_call: TRBV7-3
j_call: TRBJ1-1
d_call: -
clone_size: many

cdr3_aa: CASSLARTVGNTIYF
cdr3_nt: TGTGCCAGCAGTTTAGCGAGGACGGTTGGAAACACCATATATTTT
v_call: TRBV6-6
j_call: TRBJ1-3
d_call: -
clone_size: -

cdr3_aa: CAISEGDRGNYGYTF
cdr3_nt: TGTGCCATCAGTGAGGGGGACAGGGGGAACTATGGCTACACCTTC
v_call: TRBV2
j_call: TRBJ1-2
d_call: TRBD1
clone_size: -

cdr3_aa: CSVEEVGGETQYF
cdr3_nt: TGCAGCGTTGAAGAGGTAGGGGGAGAGACCCAGTACTTC
v_call: TRBV29-1
j_call: TRBJ2-5
d_call: -
clone_size: few

cdr3_aa: CASRTWSRATNEKLFF
cdr3_nt: TGTGCCAGTAGGACGTGGAGTCGAGCAACTAATGAAAAACTGTTTTTT
v_call: TRBV7-9
j_call: TRBJ1-4
d_call: -
clone_size: -

cdr3_aa: CASSFGRNEKLFF
cdr3_nt: TGTGCCAGCAGTTTTGGGCGAAATGAAAAACTGTTTTTT
v_call: TRBV12-3/TRBV12-4
j_call: TRBJ1-4
d_call: -
clone_size: -

cdr3_aa: CASSIWGGSYEQYF
cdr3_nt: TGTGCCAGTAGTATCTGGGGCGGCAGCTACGAGCAGTACTTC
v_call: TRBV19
j_call: TRBJ2-7
d_call: -
clone_size: few

cdr3_aa: CASISGDFTGELFF
cdr3_nt: TGTGCCAGTATTTCCGGGGACTTCACCGGGGAGCTGTTTTTT
v_call: TRBV19
j_call: TRBJ2-2
d_call: -
clone_size: -

cdr3_aa: CSASPLGEQHQPQHF
cdr3_nt: TGCAGTGCTAGTCCGTTAGGGGAGCAACATCAGCCCCAGCATTTT
v_call: TRBV20-1
j_call: TRBJ1-5
d_call: -
clone_size: many

cdr3_aa: CATSGTSGGPLEQYF
cdr3_nt: TGTGCCACCAGCGGTACTAGCGGGGGCCCTCTGGAGCAGTACTTC
v_call: TRBV24-1
j_call: TRBJ2-7
d_call: TRBD2
clone_size: -

cdr3_aa: CASSESLGGEKLFF
cdr3_nt: TGTGCCAGCAGTGAGAGCCTCGGGGGTGAAAAACTGTTTTTT
v_call: TRBV2
j_call: TRBJ1-4
d_call: -
clone_size: many

cdr3_aa: CASRGQGFSPLHF
cdr3_nt: TGTGCCAGCAGAGGACAGGGGTTTTCACCCCTCCACTTT
v_call: TRBV25-1
j_call: TRBJ1-6
d_call: TRBD1
clone_size: many

cdr3_aa: CASSETVTVSGNTIYF
cdr3_nt: TGTGCCAGCAGTGAAACGGTGACGGTCTCTGGAAACACCATATATTTT
v_call: TRBV2
j_call: TRBJ1-3
d_call: -
clone_size: many

cdr3_aa: CASGRGTGELFF
cdr3_nt: TGTGCTAGCGGGAGAGGGACCGGGGAGCTGTTTTTT
v_call: TRBV9
j_call: TRBJ2-2
d_call: TRBD2
clone_size: once

cdr3_aa: CASSLAMGLAGGRETQYF
cdr3_nt: TGTGCCAGCAGCTTAGCGATGGGACTAGCGGGAGGGAGGGAGACCCAGTACTTC
v_call: TRBV11-1
j_call: TRBJ2-5
d_call: TRBD2
clone_size: -

cdr3_aa: CSGASGGYEQYF
cdr3_nt: TGCAGCGGAGCTAGCGGGGGCTACGAGCAGTACTTC
v_call: TRBV29-1
j_call: TRBJ2-7
d_call: TRBD2
clone_size: -

cdr3_aa: CASSLRDIPDQPQHF
cdr3_nt: TGTGCCAGCAGTTTGCGGGACATCCCTGATCAGCCCCAGCATTTT
v_call: TRBV2
j_call: TRBJ1-5
d_call: -
clone_size: few